Below are 29 T cell receptor beta chains sequenced from a single sample in a study of blood T cell repertoires in COVID-19. Sequencing was performed with immunoSEQ multiplex PCR; in TCRdb, only in-frame clones are kept and a portion is missing. The sample contains under 300,000 clones, over 65% of which appear only once. Sequencing input: peripheral blood. These receptors all stem from a man aged 55 to 70 who had recovered from COVID-19.

The chain uses TRBV5-1 and TRBJ1-4; D is unresolved. The CDR3 runs 14 residues. Looked up from germline, CDR1 is SGHRS and CDR2 is YFSETQ. With 2 bases removed from V and 0 bases from J, the gap between germline ends came to 5 bases. This chain's CDR3 is CASSLGATNEKLFF. In DNA form, the CDR3 reads TGCGCCAGCAGCTTAGGAGCAACTAATGAAAAACTGTTTTTT.

The chain employs TRBV30 and TRBJ2-3; D ambiguous. V dropped 2 bases and J dropped 2 bases, with 8 bases sitting between them. There are 13 residues in the CDR3. CDR1 GTSNPN and CDR2 SVGIG come from the germline V gene (reference sequence). The CDR3 reads CAWSRGNTDTQYF. The CDR3 DNA reads TGTGCCTGGAGTCGAGGCAACACAGATACGCAGTATTTT.

The chain uses TRBV19 and TRBJ2-1, with TRBD2 as a possible D gene (6 bases). The CDR3 spans 15 residues. Trimming took off 7 bases at V and 5 bases at J, with 18 bases between the two ends. Germline CDR1 is LNHDA and CDR2 is SQIVND (reference sequence). Written as DNA, the CDR3 is TGTGCCAGTACCTCATTAGGAGGGACCCACAATGAGCAGTTCTTC. Translated, it gives CASTSLGGTHNEQFF.

The J gene is TRBJ1-1, the V gene TRBV27; D perhaps matches TRBD1 (6 bases). V shed 1 base and J shed 4 bases, with 13 bases lying between them. CDR1 and CDR2 (germline): MNHEY, SMNVEV (reference sequence). The CDR3 has 15 amino acids. The CDR3 reads CASSLLAGAGTEAFF. CDR3 sequence (DNA): TGTGCCAGCAGTTTATTGGCGGGGGCCGGCACTGAAGCTTTCTTT.

V usage is TRBV9 and J usage is TRBJ2-2, with D unclear. CDR3 length: 13 amino acids. Deletions cut 4 bases from V and 3 bases from J, with 7 bases between. The V gene's germline CDR1 is SGDLS and CDR2 YYNGEE. As DNA, the CDR3 is TGTGCCAGCAGCAACTACTACACCGGGGAGCTGTTTTTT. Its translation: CASSNYYTGELFF.

The CDR3 here is CAISEETGLTRQPQHF. CDR3 bases: TGTGCCATCAGTGAGGAGACAGGACTCACTAGACAGCCCCAGCATTTT. V gene TRBV10-3 combines with J gene TRBJ1-5; a possible D gene is TRBD1 (6 bases). V was clipped by 2 bases and J by 7 bases, with 18 bases between them. The CDR3 is 16 amino acids. CDR1 is ENHRY, CDR2 SYGVKD, per germline.

This chain joins TRBV29-1 and TRBJ1-2; TRBD1 is a possible D gene (6 bases). V lost 6 bases and J lost 0, with 23 bases in between. The CDR3 runs to 17 residues. CDR1 and CDR2 (germline): SQVTM, ANQGSEA. CDR3 coding DNA: TGCAGCGTCCAAGAGGGGGGGATCGTCGGGGCTAACTATGGCTACACCTTC. Translated: CSVQEGGIVGANYGYTF.

The chain carries TRBV5-4 and TRBJ2-7; 8 bases agree with TRBD2. CDR3 size: 15 residues. Germline-derived CDR1 and CDR2 are SGHNT and YYREEE (reference sequence). V gave up 3 bases and J gave up 3 bases; unmatched junction bases: 8. The CDR3 DNA is TGTGCCAGCAGCTCTGGTAGCGGGACTGTCTACGAGCAGTACTTC. Translated: CASSSGSGTVYEQYF.

Notes on this clone: The junction departs from the called germline gene at one end, perhaps through a read error. The V gene is TRBV6-1, the J gene TRBJ1-1, with a possible D match to TRBD1 (6 bases). The CDR3 is made up of 14 amino acids. Germline CDR1 reads MNHNS; CDR2 reads SASEGT. This CDR3 reads CASREGQTNTEAFF. Here the CDR3 DNA reads TGTGCCAGCAGAGAAGGACAGACGAACACTGAAGCTTTCTTT.

The V gene is TRBV5-1, the J gene TRBJ1-5; D not resolved. The CDR3 totals 14 residues. Germline V gene sequence: CDR1 SGHRS, CDR2 YFSETQ. Trimming stripped 4 bases from V and 7 bases from J, with 15 bases between. In nucleotides, the CDR3 is TGCGCCAGCAGCCTGGAGGGAGGACGGCAGCCCCAGCATTTT. Its translation is CASSLEGGRQPQHF.

This clone was seen a single time. The V and J genes are TRBV12-3 or TRBV12-4 and TRBJ1-6; D is perhaps TRBD1 (6 bases). V lost 6 bases to trimming and J lost 10 bases, with 13 bases between them. The CDR3 is made up of 13 amino acids. The CDR3 nucleotides are TGTGCCAGCAGCCACACAGGGTTGTCACCCCTCCACTTT. Its translation: CASSHTGLSPLHF.

This chain connects TRBV18 to TRBJ2-7; D perhaps matches TRBD1 (6 bases). V gave up 3 bases and J gave up 3 bases, with 12 bases separating them. The CDR3 sequence is 14 residues long. Germline CDR1 KGHSH, CDR2 LQKENI. The CDR3 spells CASSPTDSLYEQYF. The CDR3 region has the DNA TGTGCCAGCTCACCGACGGACAGTCTCTACGAGCAGTACTTC. The full variable domain, rest sourced from reference TRBV18 and TRBJ2-7, is NAGVMQNPRHLVRRRGQEARLRCSPMKGHSHVYWYRQLPEEGLKFMVYLQKENIIDESGMPKERFSAEFPKEGPSILRIQQVVRGDSAAYFCASSPTDSLYEQYFGPGTRLTVT.

The V gene is TRBV5-5, the J gene TRBJ2-7, with D tentatively TRBD2 (5 bases). The CDR3 totals 15 residues. Between the trimmed V and J ends, which lost 0 bases and 2 bases, there was a span of 12 bases. Germline lookup yields CDR1 SGHKS and CDR2 YYEKEE (reference sequence). The CDR3 sequence is CASSLAGWITYEQYF. The CDR3 coding sequence is TGTGCCAGCAGCTTGGCGGGATGGATTACCTACGAGCAGTACTTC.

The chain couples TRBV5-1 to TRBJ2-7; 8 bases fit TRBD1. Germline V CDR1 and CDR2: SGHRS, YFSETQ. V gave up 0 bases and J gave up 5 bases; unmatched junction bases: 4. The CDR3 runs to 14 residues. The CDR3 loop reads CASSLGQGANEQYF. The DNA of the CDR3 is TGCGCCAGCAGCTTGGGGCAGGGGGCCAACGAGCAGTACTTC.

The chain carries TRBV11-1 and TRBJ1-6; 7 bases fit TRBD1. V dropped 5 bases and J dropped 9; count of bases not matched to a gene: 4. CDR3 length: 13 residues. Germline CDR1 SGHAT, CDR2 FQDESV (reference sequence). Written as DNA, the CDR3 is TGTGCCAGCAGCAGACAGGGATTTTCACCCCTCCACTTT. It is translated as CASSRQGFSPLHF.

The chain joins TRBV6-2 or TRBV6-3 to TRBJ2-1; 8 nucleotides line up with TRBD2. The germline V gene encodes CDR1 MNHEY and CDR2 SVGEGT. J was trimmed by 10 bases and V by 2 bases; bases with no gene match: 22. The CDR3 is 19 amino acids. CDR3 loop: CASSYAGAERESPLGEQFF. The DNA of the CDR3 is TGTGCCAGCAGTTACGCGGGGGCCGAGCGGGAGTCCCCCCTGGGCGAGCAGTTCTTC.

This clone was observed a handful of times. This rearrangement joins TRBV2 to TRBJ1-1, with D possibly TRBD1 on 5 matching bases. The CDR3 is made up of 14 amino acids. The germline gives CDR1 SNHLY, CDR2 FYNNEI. Trimming pared 4 bases from V and 5 bases from J, leaving 14 bases between. As DNA, the CDR3 is TGTGCCAGCAGTGGGAGGGGTCTAGGAACTGAAGCTTTCTTT. It specifies CASSGRGLGTEAFF. Variable domain in full (rest from reference TRBV2 and TRBJ1-1): EPEVTQTPSHQVTQMGQEVILRCVPISNHLYFYWYRQILGQKVEFLVSFYNNEISEKSEIFDDQFSVERPDGSNFTLKIRSTKLEDSAMYFCASSGRGLGTEAFFGQGTRLTVV.

This chain links TRBV5-4 with TRBJ2-3; tentative D call: TRBD1 (6 bases). The ends were cut back, 5 bases at V and 6 bases at J, with 16 bases in the middle. Germline lookup yields CDR1 SGHNT and CDR2 YYREEE (reference sequence). There are 14 residues in the CDR3. The CDR3 here is CASSPKTGWDTQYF. The CDR3 DNA is TGTGCCAGCAGTCCTAAAACAGGGTGGGATACGCAGTATTTT. Looking up the rest from reference TRBV5-4 and TRBJ2-3 gives the full variable domain: ETGVTQSPTHLIKTRGQQVTLRCSSQSGHNTVSWYQQALGQGPQFIFQYYREEENGRGNFPPRFSGLQFPNYSSELNVNALELDDSALYLCASSPKTGWDTQYFGPGTRLTVL.

This clone was seen a single time. The chain recombines TRBV28 with TRBJ2-1; 12 nucleotides align to TRBD1. Looked up from germline, CDR1 is MDHEN and CDR2 is SYDVKM. Trimming took 8 bases from V and 7 from J; bases not matched to a gene: 9. The length of the CDR3 is 15 residues. The CDR3 region has the DNA TGTGCCAGCCTCACCGCGGGACAGGGGGCAAATGAGCAGTTCTTC. Protein sequence: CASLTAGQGANEQFF.

The chain carries TRBV15 and TRBJ2-2, with TRBD1 as a possible D gene (5 bases). With 5 bases removed from V and 4 bases from J, the gap between germline ends came to 8 bases. CDR1 and CDR2 (germline): LNHNV, YYDKDF (reference sequence). The CDR3 runs to 13 residues. The CDR3 DNA reads as TGTGCCACCAGCGGAAGGGGCACCGGGGAGCTGTTTTTT. This translates into CATSGRGTGELFF.

With regard to this clone: One end of the junction fails to match germline, which may point to a read error. The V and J genes are TRBV19 and TRBJ1-1; maybe TRBD1 (5 bases). The CDR3 spans 15 residues. Germline V CDR1 and CDR2: LNHDA, SQIVND (reference sequence). CDR3 residues: CASSSPGGTTLEPFF. The CDR3 coding sequence is TGTGCCAGTAGTTCGCCGGGGGGGACCACCCTTGAACCTTTCTTT.

The chain joins TRBV15 to TRBJ2-1, with D perhaps matching TRBD2 (6 bases). Trimming cost V 3 bases and J 8 bases, with 20 bases left between them. This CDR3 contains 16 residues. In germline, CDR1 is LNHNV, CDR2 YYDKDF (reference sequence). The CDR3 protein is CATSRPRALARDEQFF. CDR3 DNA: TGTGCCACCAGCAGGCCCCGGGCGCTAGCGCGCGATGAGCAGTTCTTC.

The chain uses TRBV19 and TRBJ2-3, with 14 nucleotides matching TRBD2. The CDR3 runs 14 residues. With V trimmed by 10 bases and J by 4 bases, 4 bases remained unmatched. Germline V CDR1 and CDR2: LNHDA, SQIVND (reference sequence). The CDR3 region is CATGTSGSADTQYF. In DNA, the CDR3 is TGTGCCACCGGGACTAGCGGGAGCGCAGATACGCAGTATTTT.

This clone has a single count. The chain carries TRBV28 and TRBJ1-4; D is ambiguous. Trimming left V 6 bases short and J 0 bases short, with 8 bases between. This CDR3 is 14 amino acids long. The germline CDR1 and CDR2 sequences are MDHEN and SYDVKM. The DNA for the CDR3 is TGTGCCAGCAGGGGCCCGACAACTAATGAAAAACTGTTTTTT. Its protein product is CASRGPTTNEKLFF. Filled out from reference TRBV28 and TRBJ1-4, the complete variable domain reads DVKVTQSSRYLVKRTGEKVFLECVQDMDHENMFWYRQDPGLGLRLIYFSYDVKMKEKGDIPEGYSVSREKKERFSLILESASTNQTSMYLCASRGPTTNEKLFFGSGTQLSVL.

The V and J genes are TRBV27 and TRBJ1-1, with 7 bases lining up with TRBD1. With 5 bases clipped from V and 5 bases from J, the junction kept 8 bases outside the gene matches. CDR1 is MNHEY and CDR2 is SMNVEV in the germline V gene (reference sequence). CDR3 size: 14 residues. CDR3 in amino acids: CASSHSVRGTEAFF. CDR3 sequence (DNA): TGTGCCAGCAGTCACTCAGTCAGGGGGACTGAAGCTTTCTTT.

J is TRBJ2-1 and V is TRBV6-1; D not certain. This CDR3 region has 16 residues. Germline loops: CDR1 MNHNS, CDR2 SASEGT. V shed 4 bases and J shed 0 bases, with 13 bases lying between them. The CDR3 region has the DNA TGTGCCAGCAGTGTGTCGTTTTTGAGCTCCTACAATGAGCAGTTCTTC. Its protein product is CASSVSFLSSYNEQFF.

In its sample, this clone was seen a few times. This sequence joins TRBV28 and TRBJ1-5, with a possible D match to TRBD1 (5 bases). Germline values: CDR1 MDHEN, CDR2 SYDVKM. CDR3 length equals 17 residues. V lost 6 bases and J 2 bases, leaving 20 bases between the germline ends. CDR3 residues: CASREYQGNRGNQPQHF. The DNA for the CDR3 is TGTGCCAGCAGAGAGTACCAGGGAAATCGGGGCAATCAGCCCCAGCATTTT.

This clone was found once. This chain connects TRBV4-1 to TRBJ2-2, with 7 bases matching TRBD1. J was trimmed by 3 bases and V by 1 base; bases with no gene match: 2. The germline V gene has CDR1 MGHRA and CDR2 YSYEKL. The CDR3 contains 15 residues. The CDR3 DNA is TGCGCCAGCAGCCAAGGCGACAGGGACACCGGGGAGCTGTTTTTT. Its protein is CASSQGDRDTGELFF.

This sequence joins TRBV7-6 and TRBJ2-1; 12 nucleotides align to TRBD2. Trimming removed 4 bases from V and 5 bases from J; junction bases left unmatched: 12. The V gene's germline CDR1 is SGHVS and CDR2 FNYEAQ. CDR3 length: 18 amino acids. The CDR3 DNA is TGTGCCAGCAGCTCTAGATACGGACTAGCGGGGAATAACAATGAGCAGTTCTTC. It yields the protein CASSSRYGLAGNNNEQFF.